This T cell receptor (beta chain) was profiled in a study of blood T cell repertoires in COVID-19. Study summary: T cells, B-cell-depleted T cells, or PBMCs provided the cDNA or gDNA that served as material.

Germline V gene lookup returns CDR1 KGHSH and CDR2 LQKENI. V shed 5 bases and J 4 bases; nucleotides not matched to a gene: 10. This CDR3 spans 16 amino acids. Only one count was recorded for this clone. Data came from immunoSEQ multiplex PCR; TCRdb stores just in-frame clones and leaves some out. The sample holds about 280,000 clones, 86% seen once. The chain links TRBV18 to TRBJ2-3; TRBD2 aligns across 9 bases. The sequenced sample was peripheral blood. This sequence originates from a man aged 35 to 55 with active or convalescent COVID-19. The CDR3 loop is CASSSNSGRTPDTQYF. CDR3 DNA sequence: TGTGCCAGCTCATCCAATAGCGGGAGAACCCCAGATACGCAGTATTTT.